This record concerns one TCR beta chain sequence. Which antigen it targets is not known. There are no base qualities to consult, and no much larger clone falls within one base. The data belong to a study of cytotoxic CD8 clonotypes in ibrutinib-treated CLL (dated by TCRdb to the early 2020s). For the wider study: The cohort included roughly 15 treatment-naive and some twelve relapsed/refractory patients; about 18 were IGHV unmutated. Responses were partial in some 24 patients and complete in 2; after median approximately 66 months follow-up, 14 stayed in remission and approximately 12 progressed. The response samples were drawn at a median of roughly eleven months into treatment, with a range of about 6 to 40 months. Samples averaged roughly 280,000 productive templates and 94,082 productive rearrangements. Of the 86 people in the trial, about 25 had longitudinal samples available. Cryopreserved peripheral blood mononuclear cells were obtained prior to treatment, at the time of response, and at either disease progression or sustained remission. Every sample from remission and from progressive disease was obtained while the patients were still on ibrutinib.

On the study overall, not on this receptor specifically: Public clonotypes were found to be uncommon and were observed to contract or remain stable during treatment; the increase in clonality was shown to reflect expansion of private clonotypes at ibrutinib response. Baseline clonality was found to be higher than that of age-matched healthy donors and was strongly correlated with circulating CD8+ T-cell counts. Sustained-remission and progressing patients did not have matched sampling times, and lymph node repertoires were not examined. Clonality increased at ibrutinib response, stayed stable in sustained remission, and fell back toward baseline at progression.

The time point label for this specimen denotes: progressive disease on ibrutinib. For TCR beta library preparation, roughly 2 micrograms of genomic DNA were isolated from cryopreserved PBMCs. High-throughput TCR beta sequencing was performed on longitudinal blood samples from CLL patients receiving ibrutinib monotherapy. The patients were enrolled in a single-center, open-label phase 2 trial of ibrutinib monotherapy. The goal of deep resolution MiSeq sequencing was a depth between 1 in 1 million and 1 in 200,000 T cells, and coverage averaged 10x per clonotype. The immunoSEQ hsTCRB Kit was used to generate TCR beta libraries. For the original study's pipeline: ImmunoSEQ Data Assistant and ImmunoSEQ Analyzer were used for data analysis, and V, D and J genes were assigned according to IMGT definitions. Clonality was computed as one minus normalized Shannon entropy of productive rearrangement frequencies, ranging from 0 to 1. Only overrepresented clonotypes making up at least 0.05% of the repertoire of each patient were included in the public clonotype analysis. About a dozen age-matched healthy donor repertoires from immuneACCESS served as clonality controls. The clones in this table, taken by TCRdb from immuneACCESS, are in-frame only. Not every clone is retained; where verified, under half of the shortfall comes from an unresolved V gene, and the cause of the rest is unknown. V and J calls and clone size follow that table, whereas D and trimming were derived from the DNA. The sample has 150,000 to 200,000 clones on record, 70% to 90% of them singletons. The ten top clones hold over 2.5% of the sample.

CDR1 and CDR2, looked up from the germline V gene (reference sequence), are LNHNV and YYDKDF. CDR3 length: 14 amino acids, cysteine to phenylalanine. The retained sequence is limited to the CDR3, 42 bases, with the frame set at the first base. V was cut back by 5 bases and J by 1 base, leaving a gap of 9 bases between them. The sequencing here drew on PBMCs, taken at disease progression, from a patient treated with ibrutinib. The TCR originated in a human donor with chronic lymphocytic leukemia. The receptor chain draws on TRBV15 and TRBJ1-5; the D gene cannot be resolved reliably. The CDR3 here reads CATSHRISNQPQHF. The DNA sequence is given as TGTGCCACCAGCCACCGGATAAGCAATCAGCCCCAGCATTTT.